The T cell receptor (beta chain) described here comes from a study of blood T cell repertoires in COVID-19 (TCRdb year 2020). Broadly, across the study: The collaborator samples originated in the United States, Italy and Spain and spanned the acute and convalescent phases of COVID-19. The material from the prospective study consisted of cDNA or gDNA derived from T cells, B-cell-depleted T cells, or PBMCs. The dataset comprised deeply sampled blood TCRbeta repertoires from subjects exposed to, actively infected with, or recovered from COVID-19. The repertoires were released in a freely available public database meant as a resource for research on the immune response to SARS-CoV-2. Samples were obtained from the ongoing ImmuneRACE study (first 160 participants) and from roughly 1,300 subjects provided by 6 global collaborators. The sample metadata nearly always contained a de-identified subject ID, COVID-19 status, age in years and sex. HLA class I and class II types, where available, came from metadata supplied by the sample provider rather than from assay-based typing.

Collaborating institutions collected whole blood in K2EDTA tubes following their own protocols. For TCRbeta analysis, collaborators shipped samples as frozen whole blood, isolated PBMCs, or DNA extracted from either of those sample types. Here is what the overall study found, with its caveats: The amount of clinical and demographic metadata varied by source and participant and was provided uncurated.

The count of this clone is one. This receptor's antigen is unknown. No per-base quality is available; no much larger clone lies one base away. TCRbeta CDR3 regions were amplified from genomic DNA using the immunoSEQ Assay, a bias-controlled multiplex PCR. On the study's bioinformatics: The number of nucleated cells in each sample was estimated by amplification of reference gene primers within the assay. To quantify the absolute abundance of each unique TCRbeta CDR3 rearrangement, sequence reads were collapsed and filtered. For each sample, productive Simpson clonality was calculated by taking the square root of Simpson's diversity index across productive rearrangements. Not all clones reach the TCRdb copy of this immuneACCESS table, which keeps in-frame sequences only. Checked studies attribute under half of the gap to unresolved V genes and leave the rest unexplained. Clonal size and the V and J genes are those of that table, whereas D and trimming came from the DNA. Present in this sample are 100,000 to 150,000 clones, almost 70% of which were seen just once. The ten largest clones take up under 2.5% of the sample.

CDR1 and CDR2, looked up from the germline V gene, are SNHLY and FYNNEI. The junction shows trimming of 3 bases on V and 3 bases on J, and the gene matches do not reach 5 bases of it. Counted from cysteine to phenylalanine, this CDR3 has 15 amino acids. The read is trimmed to its CDR3 DNA, 45 bases read in frame from base 1. The sequenced sample consisted of peripheral blood. The clonotype originates from a woman between 65 and 79 years old with acute or convalescent COVID-19. In this chain, TRBV2 is recombined with TRBJ2-7, with 10 central nucleotides matching TRBD1. The bases read TGTGCCAGCAGTGATCCAGGGACAGGGGACTACGAGCAGTACTTC. This gives the protein CASSDPGTGDYEQYF.